This T cell receptor (beta chain) was observed in a study of cytomegalovirus exposure and HLA in healthy donors. Overall study findings and caveats: With later analysis, a missense DCLRE1C variant became linked to TCR beta V- and J-gene trimming. Researchers had no immune exposure information except CMV serostatus available. About 87% or about 30% of the time was how often most TCR beta V segments were productive, according to an earlier analysis. One later analysis reportedly identified an Asian-associated ancestry cluster that showed fewer N-insertions than the approximately 700-donor mean.

On this clone itself: Its antigen is unidentified.

PCR used 60 Vbeta primers and 13 Jbeta primers. TCRdb's table, derived via immunoSEQ multiplex PCR, lists solely in-frame clones and lacks some. The sample records more than 150,000 clones, approximately 84% being singletons. Trimming left V 0 bases short and J 6 bases short, with 13 bases between. Germline CDR1 LNHNV, CDR2 YYDKDF (reference sequence). The CDR3 spans 15 residues. V usage is TRBV15 and J usage is TRBJ2-3; D perhaps matches TRBD1 (5 bases). The sequenced sample consisted of PBMCs. The sequence came from a woman aged 45 to 65 in good health and CMV-seropositive. CDR3 sequence (DNA): TGTGCCACCAGCAGAGATCAGGCAGGGCGGGATACGCAGTATTTT. The encoded protein is CATSRDQAGRDTQYF.